These 10 T cell receptor beta chains share one sample of origin, sequenced in a study of blood T cell repertoires in COVID-19. Profiled with immunoSEQ multiplex PCR; TCRdb holds only in-frame clones, not every one. The sample records 40,000 or so clones, around 83% being singletons. What was sequenced was peripheral blood. The receptor source for this set is a human donor with acute or convalescent COVID-19. The donor label of this sample is uncertain.

V and J are TRBV5-6 and TRBJ1-1, with TRBD1 matching over 8 bases. Losses at the gene ends were 3 bases for V and 11 bases for J; bases not matched to a gene: 9. Looked up from germline, CDR1 is SGHDT and CDR2 is YYEEEE. The CDR3 runs to 13 residues. CDR3 nucleotide sequence: TGTGCCAGCAGCTCGGGACAGGTGCACGGGGCTTTCTTT. Amino acid sequence: CASSSGQVHGAFF.

This clone was found a few times. The rearrangement joins TRBV28 to TRBJ2-7; a weak D match, TRBD2 (5 bases). The CDR3 consists of 16 residues. CDR1 is MDHEN and CDR2 is SYDVKM in the germline V gene. V was cut by 2 bases and J by 2 bases, with 16 bases left in between. The CDR3 coding sequence is TGTGCCAGCAGTTTAGGTGGGAGTGTCAACCCCTACGAGCAGTACTTC. Residues: CASSLGGSVNPYEQYF.

The chain is built from TRBV6-5 and TRBJ1-1; 10 bases are a match to TRBD1. Germline lookup yields CDR1 MNHEY and CDR2 SVGAGI. With V trimmed by 6 bases and J by 7 bases, 11 bases remained unmatched. The CDR3 loop spans 15 amino acids. The CDR3 loop reads CASRAGTGVLLEAFF. CDR3 nucleotides: TGTGCCAGCAGAGCCGGGACAGGGGTCCTCCTTGAAGCTTTCTTT.

Only a few counts were recorded for this clone. The CDR3 nucleotides read TGCGCCAGCAGCACAACAGGAGTTGGGACCGGGGAGCTGTTTTTT. Amino acids: CASSTTGVGTGELFF. The chain joins TRBV5-1 to TRBJ2-2; D is possibly TRBD1 (5 bases). Per germline, CDR1 SGHRS and CDR2 YFSETQ. V was pared by 4 bases and J by 5 bases, with 15 bases between. The CDR3 length is 15 residues.

J is TRBJ2-5 and V is TRBV6-5; the D gene is possibly TRBD1 (7 bases). Germline-derived CDR1 and CDR2 are MNHEY and SVGAGI. With 8 bases removed from V and 1 base from J, the gap between germline ends came to 11 bases. The CDR3 runs to 13 residues. The CDR3 spells CASQGGFQETQYF. In nucleotides, the CDR3 is TGTGCCAGCCAGGGGGGATTCCAAGAGACCCAGTACTTC.

The chain couples TRBV4-1 to TRBJ1-1; a weak D match, TRBD1 (6 bases). Trimming removed 5 bases from V and 1 base from J, with 11 bases in between. Germline-derived CDR1 and CDR2 are MGHRA and YSYEKL. The CDR3 has 14 residues. In DNA form, the CDR3 reads TGCGCCAGCAGCTTCATAGGGGGGAACACTGAAGCTTTCTTT. Translating gives CASSFIGGNTEAFF.

This clone has only one observation. This rearrangement joins TRBV11-2 to TRBJ2-3; 10 bases agree with TRBD2. The germline V gene has CDR1 SGHAT and CDR2 FQNNGV. The V and J ends lost 7 bases and 7 bases, in that order; junction bases with no gene match: 8. CDR3 size: 14 residues. In DNA form, the CDR3 reads TGTGCCAGCACGGGACTAGCGAATACAAATACGCAGTATTTT. Translation gives CASTGLANTNTQYF. Full variable domain (outside the CDR3, taken from reference TRBV11-2 and TRBJ2-3): EAGVAQSPRYKIIEKRQSVAFWCNPISGHATLYWYQQILGQGPKLLIQFQNNGVVDDSQLPKDRFSAERLKGVDSTLKIQPAKLEDSAVYLCASTGLANTNTQYFGPGTRLTVL.

This chain joins TRBV7-9 and TRBJ1-3; 7 bases fit TRBD1. CDR3 length equals 17 residues. V lost 1 base, J lost 1 base, and 7 bases stayed unmatched. CDR1 SEHNR and CDR2 FQNEAQ come from the germline V gene (reference sequence). The CDR3 spells CASSLEGQLRSGNTIYF. The CDR3 DNA follows: TGTGCCAGCAGCTTAGAGGGACAGCTTCGATCTGGAAACACCATATATTTT.

The rearrangement uses TRBV4-1 and TRBJ2-7, with D perhaps matching TRBD2 (5 bases). Trimming shortened V by 2 bases and J by 3 bases, and 8 bases separated the two germline ends. Germline CDR1 and CDR2: MGHRA and YSYEKL. The CDR3 covers 13 residues. The CDR3 region has the DNA TGCGCCAGCAGCCAACCCGGGGACTACGAGCAGTACTTC. This translates into CASSQPGDYEQYF.

This sequence joins TRBV5-6 and TRBJ1-3; 9 bases are a match to TRBD1. Germline V gives CDR1 SGHDT, CDR2 YYEEEE. CDR3 size: 17 residues. Trimming cost V 3 bases and J 0 bases; bases outside gene matches: 7. This CDR3 is CASSSGQGRTSGNTIYF. The CDR3 DNA sequence: TGTGCCAGCAGCTCGGGACAGGGTCGAACCTCTGGAAACACCATATATTTT.